The 5 T cell receptor beta chains below all came from one sample that was sequenced in a study of T cell responses to AZD1222 COVID-19 vaccine. Generated by immunoSEQ multiplex PCR, the TCRdb table keeps only in-frame clones and is missing some. The top ten hold 14% to 15% of the sample, which has some 58,000 clones, 88% seen once. This specimen consisted of peripheral blood, obtained on day 0 of AZD1222 vaccination. Every receptor here comes from an adult in good health.

This clone was seen once. J is TRBJ2-5 and V is TRBV15; D perhaps matches TRBD1 (7 bases). The CDR3 has 17 residues. V lost 6 bases and J lost 0, with 20 bases in between. Germline values: CDR1 LNHNV, CDR2 YYDKDF (reference sequence). CDR3 nucleotides: TGTGCCACCAGTAGCGGTATACGGACAGGAGACCAAGAGACCCAGTACTTC. Its translation: CATSSGIRTGDQETQYF.

The chain employs TRBV30 and TRBJ1-5; D possibly corresponds to TRBD1 (5 bases). This CDR3 comprises 12 residues. The V gene lost 0 bases and the J gene lost 7 bases, with 7 bases spanning the gap. Germline CDR1 GTSNPN, CDR2 SVGIG (reference sequence). This CDR3 is CAWSVRQQPQHF. CDR3 bases: TGTGCCTGGAGTGTGAGACAGCAGCCCCAGCATTTT. Together with reference TRBV30 and TRBJ1-5, the CDR3 gives the full variable domain: SQTIHQWPATLVQPVGSPLSLECTVEGTSNPNLYWYRQAAGRGLQLLFYSVGIGQISSEVPQNLSASRPQDRQFILSSKKLLLSDSGFYLCAWSVRQQPQHFGDGTRLSIL.

The CDR3 DNA follows: TGTGCCAGCAGCTTAGGACTAGCGGGATCCGATACGCAGTATTTT. Amino acid sequence: CASSLGLAGSDTQYF. V gene TRBV7-9 combines with J gene TRBJ2-3; TRBD2 aligns across 11 bases. The CDR3 length is 15 residues. Germline assignment: CDR1 SEHNR and CDR2 FQNEAQ (reference sequence). Trimming took 1 base from V and 6 from J; bases not matched to a gene: 3.

The V gene is TRBV7-2, the J gene TRBJ1-1; D ambiguous. This CDR3 is built from 12 residues. Trimming pared 1 base from V and 6 bases from J, leaving 6 bases between. From germline, CDR1 is SGHTA and CDR2 FQGNSA. The CDR3 loop reads CASSLGRSEAFF. The CDR3 bases are TGTGCCAGCAGCTTAGGACGGTCTGAAGCTTTCTTT.

The rearrangement uses TRBV6-2 or TRBV6-3 and TRBJ2-7, with 10 bases fitting TRBD2. J lost 2 bases, V lost 0 bases, and 7 bases had no gene match. The CDR3 contains 17 residues. The V gene's germline CDR1 is MNHEY and CDR2 SVGEGT. CDR3 protein: CASSYSLAGGLTYEQYF. DNA of the CDR3: TGTGCCAGCAGTTACTCGTTAGCGGGAGGCCTGACCTACGAGCAGTACTTC.